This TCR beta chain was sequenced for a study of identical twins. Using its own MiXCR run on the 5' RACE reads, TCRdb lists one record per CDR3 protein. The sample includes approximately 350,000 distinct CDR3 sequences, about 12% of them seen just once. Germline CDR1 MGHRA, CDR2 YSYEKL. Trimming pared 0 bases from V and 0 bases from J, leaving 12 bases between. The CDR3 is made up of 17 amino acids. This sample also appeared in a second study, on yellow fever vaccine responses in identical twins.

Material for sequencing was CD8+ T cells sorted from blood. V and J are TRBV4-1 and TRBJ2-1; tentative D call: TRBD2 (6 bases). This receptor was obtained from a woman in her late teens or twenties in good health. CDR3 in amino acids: CASSQDRAGSSYNEQFF. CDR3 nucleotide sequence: TGCGCCAGCAGCCAAGACCGAGCGGGCAGCTCCTACAATGAGCAGTTCTTC.